Presented here are 30 T cell receptor beta chains from one specimen sequenced in a study of blood T cell repertoires in COVID-19. TCRdb keeps only in-frame clones here, not all; method: immunoSEQ multiplex PCR. The table lists 85,000 to 130,000 clones, approximately 86% of them singletons. The sequencing sample was made of PBMCs or T cells enriched from blood (not recorded which). These receptors all stem from a woman between 50 and 59 years old who had recovered from COVID-19.

The genes are TRBV28 and TRBJ2-1, with D tentatively TRBD1 (6 bases). CDR1 and CDR2 from the germline V gene are MDHEN and SYDVKM. V was trimmed by 4 bases and J by 8 bases, leaving 15 bases between them. The CDR3 is 14 amino acids. CDR3 nucleotides: TGTGCCAGCAGTTCACCAGGGGTTTGGTATGAGCAGTTCTTC. Its translation is CASSSPGVWYEQFF.

The chain has TRBV7-6 and TRBJ2-7; D possibly corresponds to TRBD1 (6 bases). CDR3 length: 14 residues. With 5 bases removed from V and 2 bases from J, the gap between germline ends came to 13 bases. Germline CDR1 and CDR2: SGHVS and FNYEAQ. In DNA form, the CDR3 reads TGTGCCAGCAGCCCCCGGGACACGACCTACGAGCAGTACTTC. It codes for CASSPRDTTYEQYF.

The rearrangement links TRBV20-1 to TRBJ1-2; possibly TRBD1 for D (6 bases). Per the germline V gene, CDR1 is DFQATT and CDR2 is SNEGSKA (reference sequence). The CDR3 sequence is 11 residues long. The V and J ends lost 6 bases and 4 bases respectively, with 9 bases between them. The chain's CDR3 is CSAGTRYGYTF. CDR3 DNA sequence: TGCAGTGCAGGGACACGCTATGGCTACACCTTC.

The chain has TRBV19 and TRBJ2-7, with D possibly being TRBD1 (5 bases). Germline V CDR1 and CDR2: LNHDA, SQIVND (reference sequence). Trimming removed 3 bases from V and 6 bases from J, with 15 bases in between. CDR3 size: 14 residues. Written as DNA, the CDR3 is TGTGCCAGTAGTATTTGGCAGGGTATGGGCGAGCAGTACTTC. Amino acid sequence: CASSIWQGMGEQYF.

The chain has TRBV7-6 and TRBJ2-3; TRBD2 matches 9 bases. Germline CDR1 SGHVS, CDR2 FNYEAQ. With V trimmed by 3 bases and J by 6 bases, 7 bases remained unmatched. CDR3 length equals 15 residues. The CDR3 loop is CASSFQAGGGDTQYF. DNA for the CDR3: TGTGCCAGCAGCTTTCAGGCGGGAGGGGGGGATACGCAGTATTTT.

The J gene is TRBJ2-7, the V gene TRBV9, with 8 positions matching TRBD2. Germline V gives CDR1 SGDLS, CDR2 YYNGEE. The CDR3 runs 17 residues. V shed 0 bases and J 4 bases; nucleotides not matched to a gene: 12. The CDR3 is CASSVGIGGSGSYEQYF. DNA for the CDR3: TGTGCCAGCAGCGTAGGTATTGGAGGGAGCGGGAGTTACGAGCAGTACTTC.

The rearrangement uses TRBV6-5 and TRBJ1-2; D might be TRBD1 (6 bases). Trimming shortened V by 6 bases and J by 7 bases, and 18 bases separated the two germline ends. Germline-derived CDR1 and CDR2 are MNHEY and SVGAGI. This CDR3 region has 14 residues. Written as DNA, the CDR3 is TGTGCCAGCAGGGGTTGGACAGTCAGATCTGGCTACACCTTC. Translated: CASRGWTVRSGYTF.

The chain recombines TRBV4-1 with TRBJ1-1, with 8 bases matching TRBD1. V dropped 5 bases and J dropped 4; count of bases not matched to a gene: 15. The CDR3 length is 17 residues. Germline values: CDR1 MGHRA, CDR2 YSYEKL. The CDR3 reads CASSYEDREYWGTEAFF. The CDR3 DNA reads as TGCGCCAGCAGCTACGAGGACAGGGAGTATTGGGGCACTGAAGCTTTCTTT.

This chain connects TRBV18 to TRBJ1-5; perhaps TRBD1 as D (5 bases). Trimming stripped 3 bases from V and 4 bases from J, with 10 bases between. The CDR3 spans 14 residues. Germline V gene data show CDR1 as KGHSH and CDR2 as LQKENI. The CDR3 region is CASSPGTGNQPQHF. For the CDR3, the DNA is TGTGCCAGCTCACCTGGCACAGGAAATCAGCCCCAGCATTTT.

V is TRBV15 and J is TRBJ2-1; D may be TRBD1 (5 bases). The CDR3 extends over 16 amino acids. Per germline, CDR1 LNHNV and CDR2 YYDKDF (reference sequence). Trimming pared 0 bases from V and 9 bases from J, leaving 18 bases between. The CDR3 sequence: CATSRDRSGKNPEQFF. The CDR3 coding sequence is TGTGCCACCAGCAGAGATAGGTCAGGGAAGAACCCTGAGCAGTTCTTC.

J is TRBJ1-2 and V is TRBV28; 7 bases match TRBD1. CDR3 length: 15 amino acids. The V gene's germline CDR1 is MDHEN and CDR2 SYDVKM. Trimming cost V 6 bases and J 7 bases; bases outside gene matches: 14. CDR3 region: CASRAQQGRGAGYTF. CDR3 nucleotides: TGTGCCAGCAGGGCACAACAGGGGAGAGGGGCTGGCTACACCTTC.

This clone appeared a few times. The chain has TRBV28 and TRBJ1-2; D gene ambiguous. Germline assignment: CDR1 MDHEN and CDR2 SYDVKM. Trimming removed 6 bases at V and 7 bases at J, with 27 bases between. CDR3 length: 17 amino acids. The CDR3 DNA sequence: TGTGCCAGCAGAACCACATCACCGGAGGTCCTTGGTAGTGGCTACACCTTC. It is translated as CASRTTSPEVLGSGYTF.

This clone has only one observation. The V gene is TRBV28, the J gene TRBJ1-1, with 10 nucleotides matching TRBD1. The germline V gene encodes CDR1 MDHEN and CDR2 SYDVKM. The CDR3 contains 14 residues. V shed 6 bases, J shed 6 bases, and the junction held 7 bases outside the gene matches. The CDR3, as DNA: TGTGCCAGCAGCGACAGGGGGCGGTATGCTGAAGCTTTCTTT. It yields the protein CASSDRGRYAEAFF. Drawing the rest from reference TRBV28 and TRBJ1-1, the complete variable domain is DVKVTQSSRYLVKRTGEKVFLECVQDMDHENMFWYRQDPGLGLRLIYFSYDVKMKEKGDIPEGYSVSREKKERFSLILESASTNQTSMYLCASSDRGRYAEAFFGQGTRLTVV.

In its sample, this clone was seen once. The chain is built from TRBV5-8 and TRBJ2-3; D is perhaps TRBD2 (6 bases). Trimming pared 3 bases from V and 7 bases from J, leaving 18 bases between. Germline-derived CDR1 and CDR2 are SGHTS and YDEGEE. The CDR3 has 15 residues. This CDR3 reads CASSSQRGTPNTQYF. The DNA of the CDR3 is TGTGCCAGCAGCTCCCAACGGGGGACTCCGAATACGCAGTATTTT.

With respect to this clone: The sample has other DNA sequences that encode this CDR3 too. This chain links TRBV7-6 with TRBJ2-7; the match to TRBD1 covers 7 bases. With V trimmed by 1 base and J by 0 bases, 3 bases remained unmatched. CDR1 is SGHVS, CDR2 FNYEAQ, per germline. The length of the CDR3 is 15 residues. CDR3 nucleotides: TGTGCCAGCAGCTTAGGAGGGGGCGGCTCCTACGAGCAGTACTTC. Translating it yields CASSLGGGGSYEQYF.

The genes are TRBV4-1 and TRBJ2-5; tentatively, D is TRBD2 (5 bases). This CDR3 comprises 13 residues. Germline V lookup: CDR1 MGHRA, CDR2 YSYEKL. V lost 2 bases to trimming and J lost 5 bases, with 9 bases between them. The CDR3 reads CASSQWRRETQYF. In nucleotides, the CDR3 is TGCGCCAGCAGCCAATGGCGGAGGGAGACCCAGTACTTC.

J is TRBJ2-7 and V is TRBV7-4, with a weak D call TRBD2 (5 bases). Germline values: CDR1 SGHVT, CDR2 SQSDAQ. V was clipped by 5 bases and J by 7 bases, with 9 bases between them. CDR3 size: 11 residues. CDR3 region: CASSPRREQYF. In DNA form, the CDR3 reads TGTGCCAGCAGCCCCCGGAGGGAGCAGTACTTC.

The CDR3 DNA reads TGTGCCAGCCTTTCGGGGGTCCACAATGAGCAGTTCTTC. This sequence encodes CASLSGVHNEQFF. This chain joins TRBV28 and TRBJ2-1, with D possibly TRBD2 on 6 matching bases. The germline V gene encodes CDR1 MDHEN and CDR2 SYDVKM. V was clipped by 8 bases and J by 5 bases, with 13 bases between them. There are 13 residues in the CDR3.

J is TRBJ2-5 and V is TRBV28, with 9 bases that match TRBD2. Per germline, CDR1 MDHEN and CDR2 SYDVKM. This CDR3 is 18 amino acids long. V shed 1 base, J shed 6 bases, and the junction held 15 bases outside the gene matches. The CDR3 sequence: CASSLSGSVSGRIKTQYF. CDR3 DNA sequence: TGTGCCAGCAGTTTATCAGGCTCCGTGAGCGGGAGGATAAAGACCCAGTACTTC.

This clone was detected only once. This chain links TRBV5-1 with TRBJ1-4; 7 bases are a match to TRBD1. The CDR3 has 16 residues. In germline, CDR1 is SGHRS, CDR2 YFSETQ. J lost 7 bases, V lost 2 bases, and 11 bases had no gene match. CDR3: CASSFTGAGGGEKLFF. The CDR3 DNA reads TGCGCCAGCAGCTTTACAGGGGCAGGGGGAGGTGAAAAACTGTTTTTT. Complete variable domain (other parts from reference TRBV5-1 and TRBJ1-4): KAGVTQTPRYLIKTRGQQVTLSCSPISGHRSVSWYQQTPGQGLQFLFEYFSETQRNKGNFPGRFSGRQFSNSRSEMNVSTLELGDSALYLCASSFTGAGGGEKLFFGSGTQLSVL.

The chain has TRBV6-5 and TRBJ2-7; maybe TRBD1 (5 bases). V lost 7 bases, J lost 3 bases, and 16 bases lay in between. The CDR3 has 14 residues. Germline V lookup: CDR1 MNHEY, CDR2 SVGAGI. The CDR3 sequence: CASTLMDMDYEQYF. As DNA, the CDR3 is TGTGCCAGCACCCTCATGGACATGGACTACGAGCAGTACTTC.

This chain connects TRBV19 to TRBJ2-1; no reliable D call. The length of the CDR3 is 15 residues. Trimming removed 6 bases at V and 2 bases at J, with 14 bases between. Germline CDR1 LNHDA, CDR2 SQIVND (reference sequence). In nucleotides, the CDR3 is TGTGCCAGTAGCCCTACTGCCCGTCCCTACAATGAGCAGTTCTTC. Protein sequence: CASSPTARPYNEQFF.

The gene calls are TRBV5-1 and TRBJ2-2; D is ambiguous. CDR1 and CDR2 from the germline V gene are SGHRS and YFSETQ. There are 13 residues in the CDR3. Deletions cut 1 base from V and 2 bases from J, with 3 bases between. Here the CDR3 reads CASSLINTGELFF. DNA of the CDR3: TGCGCCAGCAGCTTGATAAACACCGGGGAGCTGTTTTTT.

The rearrangement links TRBV9 to TRBJ2-3, with D maybe TRBD1 (5 bases). This CDR3 region has 14 residues. The germline V gene has CDR1 SGDLS and CDR2 YYNGEE. Trimming stripped 7 bases from V and 1 base from J, with 13 bases between. Here the CDR3 DNA reads TGTGCCAGCGGCAGAGGCAGGGGCACAGATACGCAGTATTTT. Its translation: CASGRGRGTDTQYF.

This chain connects TRBV7-9 to TRBJ2-7, with 9 bases matching TRBD1. This CDR3 has 14 residues. The germline V gene encodes CDR1 SEHNR and CDR2 FQNEAQ (reference sequence). The junction had 5 bases not matched to a gene; V was cut back by 4 bases and J by 4 bases. The CDR3 nucleotides are TGTGCCAGCAGCTACCCGGGACAGGGTTACGAGCAGTACTTC. It is translated as CASSYPGQGYEQYF.

V and J are TRBV5-1 and TRBJ2-7, with D possibly matching TRBD2 (6 bases). The CDR3 contains 13 residues. Deletions cut 2 bases from V and 5 bases from J, with 11 bases between. Germline V gene lookup returns CDR1 SGHRS and CDR2 YFSETQ. This CDR3 is CASSLGREDEQYF. The CDR3 DNA reads TGCGCCAGCAGCTTAGGCAGGGAGGACGAGCAGTACTTC.

The chain is built from TRBV2 and TRBJ2-5; TRBD2 agrees at 7 bases. V lost 4 bases, J lost 1 base, and 0 bases stayed unmatched. Germline CDR1 is SNHLY and CDR2 is FYNNEI. The CDR3 spans 13 residues. DNA for the CDR3: TGTGCCAGCAGTGGGGGGGGCCAAGAGACCCAGTACTTC. It codes for CASSGGGQETQYF.

This clone was detected a few times. The chain has TRBV28 and TRBJ2-7; D unresolved. The CDR3 covers 12 residues. Trimming took 6 bases from V and 4 from J, leaving 10 bases between them. In germline, CDR1 is MDHEN, CDR2 SYDVKM. In DNA, the CDR3 is TGTGCCAGCAGCTCAAGTCGGTACGAGCAGTACTTC. It is translated as CASSSSRYEQYF.

The chain uses TRBV24-1 and TRBJ2-1, with a tentative D call TRBD2 (5 bases). In germline, CDR1 is KGHDR, CDR2 SFDVKD. With 8 bases removed from V and 6 bases from J, the gap between germline ends came to 7 bases. This CDR3 is built from 11 residues. This CDR3 is CATNAGNEQFF. CDR3 DNA: TGTGCCACCAATGCGGGCAATGAGCAGTTCTTC.

This clone was seen once. The chain employs TRBV18 and TRBJ2-7; perhaps TRBD1 as D (5 bases). The CDR3 length is 15 residues. V gave up 0 bases and J gave up 5 bases, with 14 bases separating them. Germline CDR1 reads KGHSH; CDR2 reads LQKENI. The CDR3 sequence: CASSPPGQGNNEQYF. For the CDR3, the DNA is TGTGCCAGCTCACCACCGGGTCAGGGTAACAACGAGCAGTACTTC.